A single sample gave rise to the 30 T cell receptor beta chains below, sequenced in a study of blood T cell repertoires in COVID-19. Using immunoSEQ multiplex PCR, the repertoire was profiled, and TCRdb retains in-frame clones only, with some absent. The sample has under 100,000 clones, around 85% seen once. The sample taken for sequencing was peripheral blood. The receptors stem from a woman of 80 years or more with COVID-19, enrolled during active disease.

This clone has just one count. The rearrangement links TRBV2 to TRBJ2-3, with TRBD2 matching over 7 bases. This CDR3 comprises 15 residues. CDR1 is SNHLY and CDR2 is FYNNEI in the germline V gene. The trim removed 7 bases at V and 2 bases at J, leaving 9 bases unmatched. The CDR3 protein is CASTEPAGTTDTQYF. In nucleotides, the CDR3 is TGTGCCAGCACTGAGCCAGCGGGGACCACAGATACGCAGTATTTT.

This rearrangement joins TRBV2 to TRBJ2-7; a weak D match, TRBD2 (6 bases). This CDR3 is 12 amino acids long. Between the trimmed V and J ends, which lost 5 bases and 1 base, there was a span of 6 bases. Germline V lookup: CDR1 SNHLY, CDR2 FYNNEI. Written as DNA, the CDR3 is TGTGCCAGCAGTCGGGAGTCCTACGAGCAGTACTTC. This gives the protein CASSRESYEQYF.

This chain uses TRBV24-1 with TRBJ2-1; TRBD1 agrees at 7 bases. The V and J ends lost 2 bases and 4 bases, in that order; junction bases with no gene match: 7. Germline CDR1 KGHDR, CDR2 SFDVKD. CDR3 length equals 16 residues. The CDR3 loop reads CATSDWTGGDYNEQFF. CDR3 sequence (DNA): TGTGCCACCAGTGATTGGACAGGTGGAGATTACAATGAGCAGTTCTTC.

V usage is TRBV7-2 and J usage is TRBJ2-5; possibly TRBD2 for D (6 bases). Trimming shortened V by 8 bases and J by 2 bases, and 6 bases separated the two germline ends. This CDR3 contains 11 residues. Germline CDR1 is SGHTA and CDR2 is FQGNSA. The CDR3 is CASGGQETQYF. The CDR3 nucleotides read TGTGCCAGCGGGGGGCAAGAGACCCAGTACTTC.

The CDR3 region has the DNA TGTGCCAGCAACCCCTGGCCTAGCGGGAGGTTGGGCGAGACCCAGTACTTC. It specifies CASNPWPSGRLGETQYF. The chain employs TRBV28 and TRBJ2-5, with TRBD2 matching over 11 bases. After removal of 7 bases from V and 5 bases from J, the junction contained 15 bases not matched to a gene. CDR3 length: 17 amino acids. Per germline, CDR1 MDHEN and CDR2 SYDVKM.

This chain joins TRBV2 and TRBJ1-5; 11 positions match TRBD1. In germline, CDR1 is SNHLY, CDR2 FYNNEI. The CDR3 is 14 residues long. The V gene end was trimmed by 6 bases and the J gene end by 5 bases; junction bases not matched to a gene: 3. Here the CDR3 reads CASRGDRGDQPQHF. CDR3 sequence (DNA): TGTGCCAGCAGGGGGGACAGGGGGGATCAGCCCCAGCATTTT.

This clone appeared a few times. V and J are TRBV5-1 and TRBJ2-5; 7 bases match TRBD1. This CDR3 is built from 14 residues. The germline V gene has CDR1 SGHRS and CDR2 YFSETQ. Losses at the gene ends were 2 bases for V and 5 bases for J; bases not matched to a gene: 6. The CDR3 DNA sequence: TGCGCCAGCAGCTTCGGGACAGACTGGGAGACCCAGTACTTC. Amino acid sequence: CASSFGTDWETQYF.

The V call is TRBV7-8, the J call TRBJ1-1; maybe TRBD1 (6 bases). CDR1 is SGHVS, CDR2 FQNEAQ, per germline. This CDR3 is built from 16 residues. Trimming shortened V by 1 base and J by 0 bases, and 12 bases separated the two germline ends. The CDR3 DNA follows: TGTGCCAGCAGCTTAGGTGGGGGCGTTATGAACACTGAAGCTTTCTTT. This encodes CASSLGGGVMNTEAFF.

The genes are TRBV12-3 or TRBV12-4 and TRBJ2-1; the D gene is possibly TRBD2 (6 bases). Trimming shortened V by 6 bases and J by 9 bases, and 15 bases separated the two germline ends. The CDR3 is 13 amino acids. The CDR3 protein is CASSLSGVGEQFF. The CDR3 DNA reads TGTGCCAGCAGCCTTTCGGGAGTCGGTGAGCAGTTCTTC.

V usage is TRBV5-5 and J usage is TRBJ2-7; 10 nucleotides agree with TRBD1. V dropped 4 bases and J dropped 6; count of bases not matched to a gene: 13. The CDR3 consists of 16 residues. The germline CDR1 and CDR2 sequences are SGHKS and YYEKEE (reference sequence). CDR3 loop: CASSLSPGTGVPEQYF. CDR3 nucleotide sequence: TGTGCCAGCAGCCTATCGCCCGGGACAGGGGTACCCGAGCAGTACTTC.

This chain connects TRBV5-1 to TRBJ2-3; D is uncertain. V shed 3 bases and J shed 0 bases, with 5 bases lying between them. The germline V gene has CDR1 SGHRS and CDR2 YFSETQ. The CDR3 sequence is 13 residues long. The CDR3 bases are TGCGCCAGCAGCTCTACTAGCACAGATACGCAGTATTTT. Protein product: CASSSTSTDTQYF. The variable domain in full, with the rest retrieved from reference TRBV5-1 and TRBJ2-3, is KAGVTQTPRYLIKTRGQQVTLSCSPISGHRSVSWYQQTPGQGLQFLFEYFSETQRNKGNFPGRFSGRQFSNSRSEMNVSTLELGDSALYLCASSSTSTDTQYFGPGTRLTVL.

The rearrangement uses TRBV12-3 or TRBV12-4 and TRBJ2-1; 9 bases are shared with TRBD2. The CDR3 loop spans 13 amino acids. Trimming cost V 6 bases and J 5 bases; bases outside gene matches: 2. The CDR3 is CASSLAGHNEQFF. As DNA, the CDR3 is TGTGCCAGCAGCCTAGCGGGGCACAATGAGCAGTTCTTC.

The chain recombines TRBV5-1 with TRBJ1-4, with D tentatively TRBD1 (5 bases). The germline CDR1 and CDR2 sequences are SGHRS and YFSETQ. The V end lost 1 base, the J end lost 0 bases, and 10 bases lay between the germline ends. The CDR3 is 16 amino acids. This chain's CDR3 is CASSLRQGPTNEKLFF. In DNA form, the CDR3 reads TGCGCCAGCAGCTTGCGTCAGGGTCCAACTAATGAAAAACTGTTTTTT. Full variable domain (outside the CDR3, taken from reference TRBV5-1 and TRBJ1-4): KAGVTQTPRYLIKTRGQQVTLSCSPISGHRSVSWYQQTPGQGLQFLFEYFSETQRNKGNFPGRFSGRQFSNSRSEMNVSTLELGDSALYLCASSLRQGPTNEKLFFGSGTQLSVL.

This clone was found once. The chain uses TRBV2 and TRBJ1-2, with 7 bases lining up with TRBD1. This CDR3 contains 16 residues. From germline, CDR1 is SNHLY and CDR2 FYNNEI. Losses at the gene ends were 0 bases for V and 4 bases for J; bases not matched to a gene: 8. CDR3: CASSEANRGAGYGYTF. The CDR3 nucleotides read TGTGCCAGCAGTGAAGCTAACAGGGGTGCAGGCTATGGCTACACCTTC. The full variable domain, rest sourced from reference TRBV2 and TRBJ1-2, is EPEVTQTPSHQVTQMGQEVILRCVPISNHLYFYWYRQILGQKVEFLVSFYNNEISEKSEIFDDQFSVERPDGSNFTLKIRSTKLEDSAMYFCASSEANRGAGYGYTFGSGTRLTVV.

The rearrangement uses TRBV20-1 and TRBJ2-1, with TRBD2 identical over 9 bases. The CDR3 spans 11 residues. V dropped 6 bases and J dropped 13; count of bases not matched to a gene: 7. Looked up from germline, CDR1 is DFQATT and CDR2 is SNEGSKA (reference sequence). CDR3 bases: TGCAGTGCGCGGAGCGGGGGGCGCCAGTTCTTC. Its protein product is CSARSGGRQFF.

The chain links TRBV3-1 (or the pseudogene TRBV3-2) to TRBJ2-3; 9 bases are a match to TRBD1. The CDR3 has 15 residues. The V gene's germline CDR1 is LGHDT and CDR2 YNNKEL (reference sequence). The V gene end was trimmed by 5 bases and the J gene end by 4 bases; junction bases not matched to a gene: 7. CDR3 in amino acids: CASSVGQGMADTQYF. CDR3 nucleotides: TGTGCCAGCAGCGTTGGACAGGGGATGGCAGATACGCAGTATTTT.

There are a few counts of this clone. The rearrangement uses TRBV5-1 and TRBJ2-1; D may be TRBD2 (5 bases). The CDR3 runs to 14 residues. V was pared by 5 bases and J by 10 bases, with 19 bases between. Germline CDR1 and CDR2: SGHRS and YFSETQ. The CDR3 region has the DNA TGCGCCAGCAGTTTAAATCAGGCTTCGGGGGAGCAGTTCTTC. Its protein product is CASSLNQASGEQFF.

This clone came up once. The chain uses TRBV10-1 and TRBJ2-6; 11 bases fit TRBD2. The CDR3 has 19 amino acids. Germline trimming cut 2 bases from V and 3 bases from J; bases unmatched to any gene: 9. Germline CDR1 reads WNHNN; CDR2 reads SYGVQD (reference sequence). CDR3 nucleotides: TGCGCCAGCAGTGAGCCGGGACTAGCGGCCCCGGGTGGGGCCAACGTCCTGACTTTC. It codes for CASSEPGLAAPGGANVLTF.

V gene TRBV29-1 combines with J gene TRBJ2-2, with TRBD2 matching 7 bases. The CDR3 covers 14 residues. V lost 4 bases, J lost 2 bases, and 4 bases stayed unmatched. Per germline, CDR1 SQVTM and CDR2 ANQGSEA. The DNA of the CDR3 is TGCAGCGTTGTTCCGGGGGGAAACACCGGGGAGCTGTTTTTT. Amino acid sequence: CSVVPGGNTGELFF.

This clone has a handful of counts. The chain links TRBV19 to TRBJ2-7, with 9 bases identical to TRBD1. Germline V CDR1 and CDR2: LNHDA, SQIVND (reference sequence). The V segment lost 7 bases and the J segment 6 bases; nucleotides outside the gene matches: 13. The CDR3 totals 15 residues. CDR3 sequence reads: CASKPPGQGHREQYF. In DNA form, the CDR3 reads TGTGCCAGTAAACCACCGGGACAGGGACATCGCGAGCAGTACTTC.

The genes are TRBV2 and TRBJ2-5, with TRBD2 as a possible D gene (6 bases). Deletions cut 9 bases from V and 0 bases from J, with 11 bases between. The germline V gene has CDR1 SNHLY and CDR2 FYNNEI. This CDR3 is built from 13 residues. The CDR3 region has the DNA TGTGCCAGGAGGCGGGGCTACCAAGAGACCCAGTACTTC. Its protein product is CARRRGYQETQYF.

The CDR3 sequence is CASSQQVGIDGYTF. CDR3 nucleotide sequence: TGTGCCAGCTCGCAACAGGTGGGGATTGATGGCTACACCTTC. The J gene is TRBJ1-2, the V gene TRBV18; D is possibly TRBD1 (5 bases). Germline assignment: CDR1 KGHSH and CDR2 LQKENI. Between the trimmed V and J ends, which lost 6 bases and 6 bases, there was a span of 17 bases. The CDR3 sequence is 14 residues long.

The CDR3 nucleotides read TGTGCCAGCAGCCCCGGGTGGGGCGCGTACAATGAGCAGTTCTTC. Its protein is CASSPGWGAYNEQFF. The V and J genes are TRBV3-1 (or the pseudogene TRBV3-2) and TRBJ2-1; D may be TRBD1 (5 bases). Germline V gene sequence: CDR1 LGHDT, CDR2 YNNKEL (reference sequence). The CDR3 totals 15 residues. V lost 4 bases and J 4 bases, leaving 14 bases between the germline ends.

The rearrangement uses TRBV19 and TRBJ2-7, with D maybe TRBD2 (6 bases). The germline CDR1 and CDR2 sequences are LNHDA and SQIVND (reference sequence). The CDR3 consists of 14 residues. The V end was cut by 3 bases, the J end by 2 bases, with 11 bases between. The CDR3 nucleotides are TGTGCCAGTAGTATGTGGGGCGGGGCCTACGAGCAGTACTTC. This codes for CASSMWGGAYEQYF. Based on the CDR3 plus reference TRBV19 and TRBJ2-7, the full variable domain is DGGITQSPKYLFRKEGQNVTLSCEQNLNHDAMYWYRQDPGQGLRLIYYSQIVNDFQKGDIAEGYSVSREKKESFPLTVTSAQKNPTAFYLCASSMWGGAYEQYFGPGTRLTVT.

This chain links TRBV3-1 (or the pseudogene TRBV3-2) with TRBJ2-7; 9 bases align to TRBD1. In germline, CDR1 is LGHDT, CDR2 YNNKEL (reference sequence). V lost 4 bases to trimming and J lost 3 bases; unmatched junction nucleotides: 4. CDR3 length: 14 amino acids. The CDR3 bases are TGTGCCAGCAGCCGAGACAGGGGGTACTACGAGCAGTACTTC. Its translation: CASSRDRGYYEQYF.

The V call is TRBV3-1 (or the pseudogene TRBV3-2), the J call TRBJ2-5; a possible D gene is TRBD2 (6 bases). Trimming removed 8 bases at V and 4 bases at J, with 11 bases between. CDR3 length: 12 residues. The germline gives CDR1 LGHDT, CDR2 YNNKEL (reference sequence). Written as DNA, the CDR3 is TGTGCCAGCTGGGGGGTGGGAGAGACCCAGTACTTC. Residues: CASWGVGETQYF.

The J gene is TRBJ2-5, the V gene TRBV30; TRBD2 matches 7 bases. The V and J ends lost 1 base and 5 bases, in that order; junction bases with no gene match: 7. CDR1 and CDR2 (germline): GTSNPN, SVGIG (reference sequence). This CDR3 spans 14 amino acids. CDR3 coding DNA: TGTGCCTGGAGTGGGGGCGGGGGAGGGGAGACCCAGTACTTC. The encoded protein is CAWSGGGGGETQYF.

The rearrangement joins TRBV10-2 to TRBJ2-1, with 12 bases fitting TRBD2. Trimming at V came to 9 bases and at J to 5 bases, leaving 14 bases not matched to a gene. CDR1 is WSHSY and CDR2 is SAAADI in the germline V gene. The CDR3 is 17 amino acids. CDR3 sequence (DNA): TGCGCCAGTTACCCGGGACTAGCGGGCTACCTTCACAATGAGCAGTTCTTC. Its translation is CASYPGLAGYLHNEQFF.

This clone was detected only a few times. The chain combines TRBV30 with TRBJ2-7, with 8 bases aligning to TRBD2. The CDR3 is 14 residues long. Losses at the gene ends were 2 bases for V and 1 base for J; bases not matched to a gene: 4. CDR1 GTSNPN and CDR2 SVGIG come from the germline V gene (reference sequence). The CDR3 region is CAWSYGGASYEQYF. The CDR3 DNA reads as TGTGCCTGGAGTTACGGGGGGGCATCCTACGAGCAGTACTTC.

The sample holds a few counts of this clone. The chain uses TRBV18 and TRBJ1-1; D uncertain. Germline assignment: CDR1 KGHSH and CDR2 LQKENI. This CDR3 comprises 14 residues. Trimming left V 6 bases short and J 1 base short, with 12 bases between. The CDR3 protein is CASSRRLENTEAFF. The CDR3 region has the DNA TGTGCCAGCTCGAGACGACTGGAGAACACTGAAGCTTTCTTT.